Listed below are T cell receptor beta chains from one sample, sequenced in a study of long-term antiretroviral therapy in people with HIV. Some clones are missing from TCRdb's copy, which holds only in-frame ones; the method was immunoSEQ multiplex PCR. The data contain under 20,000 clones, around 74% of them seen just once; the ten biggest clones take up about 16%. The sequences come from unsorted PBMCs, collected 2.1 to 2.2 years before starting antiretroviral therapy. The receptors were gathered from a young man with HIV. Both conserved end residues are part of each CDR3. A D gene is named only where the DNA matches it firmly. Only some rows state a clone size, as once, few, many or a class for expanded clones.

d_call,clone_size,v_call,cdr3_aa
NA,NA,TRBV10-3,CAISGSGEHEQYF
TRBD1,NA,TRBV6-6,CASSLGQGRDTQYF
NA,NA,TRBV6-5,CASSYLGAEQETQYF
NA,NA,TRBV10-2,CASSESQGTQQYF
TRBD1,NA,TRBV12-5,CASGLDQTGRNTEAFF
NA,NA,TRBV6-1,CASSPGGGGSPLHF
NA,NA,TRBV18,CASSPDQSSYNEQFF
TRBD1,NA,TRBV10-1,CASSESGTGYYEQYF
TRBD2,NA,TRBV29-1,CSVEWLAGIEQFF
TRBD1,NA,TRBV28,CASSRDSLGSGYTF
NA,NA,TRBV5-5,CASSRGRMDSSTTQYF
NA,NA,TRBV5-4,CASTPGSPNYGYTF
TRBD1,medium-sized,TRBV18,CASSHRDRGETQYF
NA,NA,TRBV11-3,CASSLGVEGETQYF
NA,NA,TRBV28,CASLSGASYEQYF
NA,once,TRBV10-3,CAISESRAGENNYGYTF
NA,NA,TRBV27,CASSSRLGPGELFF
NA,few,TRBV7-9,CASSALDEQFF
TRBD1,NA,TRBV6-5,CASRSGTGGTEQYF
TRBD1,few,TRBV19,CASSKGQTNTEAFF
NA,NA,TRBV12-5,CASGKGGYGYTF
TRBD2,once,TRBV19,CASSIGLAGGLGGSGQFF
NA,NA,TRBV2,CASSERRGRTDTQYF
TRBD1,NA,TRBV5-4,CASSSETGRSGELFF
NA,few,TRBV5-1,CASGETGRIEETQYF
TRBD2,NA,TRBV5-1,CASSLLAGGHNEQFF
TRBD1,NA,TRBV7-3,CASSPGQGSQETQYF
NA,NA,TRBV29-1,CSVTGLQETQYF
TRBD2,NA,TRBV28,CATSGRNEQFF
NA,NA,TRBV6-5,CASKQLNNYGYTF
NA,NA,TRBV10-3,CAISDLSNQPQHF
TRBD1,NA,TRBV2,CASSPRDRFNQPQHF
NA,NA,TRBV10-3,CAISENANEQFF
TRBD2,NA,TRBV27,CASSFSGGPSYEQYF
TRBD1,NA,TRBV19,CASIEDRSEQYF
NA,NA,TRBV27,CASSRQGGLEKLFF
TRBD1,NA,TRBV27,CASRPGTGGNQPQHF
NA,NA,TRBV19,CASSIDRYAGNTIYF
NA,few,TRBV7-3,CASRNRLYEQYF
TRBD2,once,TRBV14,CASSQAIGGEQYF
NA,NA,TRBV10-2,CASSENTNSPLHF
TRBD2,NA,TRBV28,CASSAPGRAQYF
NA,NA,TRBV19,CASRNLQGDGTYGYTF
TRBD1,few,TRBV6-1,CASSGGDRTYEQYF
NA,NA,TRBV19,CASSEGGHLNTEAFF
NA,NA,TRBV5-1,CASSSDYLQETQYF
NA,NA,TRBV9,CASSVNPHLRRNPYEQYF
TRBD1,once,TRBV7-9,CASEQGDRFPYEQYF
NA,NA,TRBV12-5,CASSEGISGNTIYF
NA,NA,TRBV10-1,CAIVTYEQYF
NA,NA,TRBV7-3,CASSTSHEETQYF
NA,NA,TRBV29-1,CSALRATGGTEAFF
NA,NA,TRBV18,CASSPGYQETQYF